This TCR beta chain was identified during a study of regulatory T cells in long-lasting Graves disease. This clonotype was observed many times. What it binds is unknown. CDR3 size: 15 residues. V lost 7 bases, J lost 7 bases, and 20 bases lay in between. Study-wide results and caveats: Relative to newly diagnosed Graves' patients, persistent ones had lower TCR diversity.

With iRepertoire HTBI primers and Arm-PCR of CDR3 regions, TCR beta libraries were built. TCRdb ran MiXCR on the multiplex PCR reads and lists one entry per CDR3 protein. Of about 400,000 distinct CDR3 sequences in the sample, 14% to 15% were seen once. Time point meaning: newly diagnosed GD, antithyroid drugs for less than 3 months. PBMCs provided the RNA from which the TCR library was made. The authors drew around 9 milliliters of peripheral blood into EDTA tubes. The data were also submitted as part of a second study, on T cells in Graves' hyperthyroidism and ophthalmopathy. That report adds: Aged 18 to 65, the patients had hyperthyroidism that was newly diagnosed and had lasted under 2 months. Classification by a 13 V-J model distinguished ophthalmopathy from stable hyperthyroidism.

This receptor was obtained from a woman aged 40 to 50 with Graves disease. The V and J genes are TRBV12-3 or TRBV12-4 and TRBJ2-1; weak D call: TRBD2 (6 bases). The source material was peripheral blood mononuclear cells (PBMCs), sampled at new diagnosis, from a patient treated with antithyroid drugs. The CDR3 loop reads CASKMRDRELNEQFF. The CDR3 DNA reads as TGTGCCAGCAAAATGAGGGATCGGGAGCTTAATGAGCAGTTCTTC.